This TCR beta chain was identified in a study of beta chain features in type 1 diabetes. About the research overall: Cell yields, age and gender were similar between patients and healthy donors.

A remark on this clone: At the DNA level, this CDR3 is encoded by other sequences in the same sample as well.

The CDR3 sequence is 15 residues long. Germline CDR1 is SGHNT and CDR2 is YYREEE (reference sequence). V shed 4 bases and J 2 bases; nucleotides not matched to a gene: 7. What was sequenced were expressed TCRB transcripts, since all of the isolated RNA had been reverse transcribed. Mean read depth for naive, central memory and regulatory T cell samples was about 3.6 million reads. Clones were read by immunoSEQ multiplex PCR, and TCRdb kept only the in-frame ones, dropping some. The table lists about 210,000 clones, 11% of them singletons, with 1% to 1.5% in the top ten. The sample consisted of central memory CD4+ T cells from blood. This chain joins TRBV5-4 and TRBJ2-5; 8 positions match TRBD2. The receptor was derived from a man younger than 35 in good health. DNA for the CDR3: TGTGCCAGCAGCCGCCCTAGCGGGTTACAAGAGACCCAGTACTTC. Protein: CASSRPSGLQETQYF.